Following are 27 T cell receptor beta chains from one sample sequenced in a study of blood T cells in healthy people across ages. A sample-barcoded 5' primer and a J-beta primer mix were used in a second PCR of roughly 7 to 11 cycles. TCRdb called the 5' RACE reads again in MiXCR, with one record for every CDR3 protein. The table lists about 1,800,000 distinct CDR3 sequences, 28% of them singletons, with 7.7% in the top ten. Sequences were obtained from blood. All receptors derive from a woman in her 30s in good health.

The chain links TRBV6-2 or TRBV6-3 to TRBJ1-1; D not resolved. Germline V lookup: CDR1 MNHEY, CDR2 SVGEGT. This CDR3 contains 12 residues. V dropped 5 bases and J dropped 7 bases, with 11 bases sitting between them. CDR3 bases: TGTGCCAGCAGTACAAGATTCGTTGAAGCTTTCTTT. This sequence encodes CASSTRFVEAFF.

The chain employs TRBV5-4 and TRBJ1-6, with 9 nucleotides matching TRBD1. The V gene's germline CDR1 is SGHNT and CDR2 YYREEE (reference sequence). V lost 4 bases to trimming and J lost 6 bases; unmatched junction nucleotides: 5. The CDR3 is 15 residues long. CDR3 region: CASSVGQGSNSPLHF. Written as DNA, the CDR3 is TGTGCCAGCAGCGTGGGACAGGGCTCTAATTCACCCCTCCACTTT. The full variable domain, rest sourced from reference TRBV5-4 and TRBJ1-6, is ETGVTQSPTHLIKTRGQQVTLRCSSQSGHNTVSWYQQALGQGPQFIFQYYREEENGRGNFPPRFSGLQFPNYSSELNVNALELDDSALYLCASSVGQGSNSPLHFGNGTRLTVT.

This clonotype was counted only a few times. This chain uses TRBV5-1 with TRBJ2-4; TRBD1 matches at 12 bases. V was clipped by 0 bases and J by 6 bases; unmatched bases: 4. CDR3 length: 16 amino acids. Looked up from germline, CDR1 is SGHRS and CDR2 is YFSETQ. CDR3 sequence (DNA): TGCGCCAGCAGCTTGGCGGGACAGGGGGCTGGAAACATTCAGTACTTC. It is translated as CASSLAGQGAGNIQYF.

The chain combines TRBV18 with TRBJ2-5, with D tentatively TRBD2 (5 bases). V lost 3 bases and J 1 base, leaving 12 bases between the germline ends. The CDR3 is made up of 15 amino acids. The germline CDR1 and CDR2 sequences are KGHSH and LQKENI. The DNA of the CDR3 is TGTGCCAGCTCACCTGGCGAGGGTGTCCAAGAGACCCAGTACTTC. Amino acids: CASSPGEGVQETQYF.

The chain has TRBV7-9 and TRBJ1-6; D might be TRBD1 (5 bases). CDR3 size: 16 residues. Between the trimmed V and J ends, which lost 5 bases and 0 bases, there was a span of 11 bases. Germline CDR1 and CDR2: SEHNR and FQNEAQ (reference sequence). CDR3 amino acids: CASSQTDSSYNSPLHF. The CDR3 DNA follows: TGTGCCAGCAGCCAGACTGACAGCTCCTATAATTCACCCCTCCACTTT. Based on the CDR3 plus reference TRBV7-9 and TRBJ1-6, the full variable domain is DTGVSQNPRHKITKRGQNVTFRCDPISEHNRLYWYRQTLGQGPEFLTYFQNEAQLEKSRLLSDRFSAERPKGSFSTLEIQRTEQGDSAMYLCASSQTDSSYNSPLHFGNGTRLTVT.

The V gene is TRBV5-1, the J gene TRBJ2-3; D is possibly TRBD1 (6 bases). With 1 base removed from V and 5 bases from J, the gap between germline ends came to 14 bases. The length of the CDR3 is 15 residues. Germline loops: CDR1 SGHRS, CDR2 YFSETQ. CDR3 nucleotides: TGCGCCAGCAGCTTGTACGGGGACATGGGAGATACGCAGTATTTT. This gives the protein CASSLYGDMGDTQYF.

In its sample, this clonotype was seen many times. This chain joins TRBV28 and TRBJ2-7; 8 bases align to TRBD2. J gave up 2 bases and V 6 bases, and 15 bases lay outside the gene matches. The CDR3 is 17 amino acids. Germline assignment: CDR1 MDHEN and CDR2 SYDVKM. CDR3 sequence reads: CASSPHKSGTRAYEQYF. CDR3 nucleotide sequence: TGTGCCAGCAGCCCCCACAAGTCCGGGACTAGGGCCTACGAGCAGTACTTC.

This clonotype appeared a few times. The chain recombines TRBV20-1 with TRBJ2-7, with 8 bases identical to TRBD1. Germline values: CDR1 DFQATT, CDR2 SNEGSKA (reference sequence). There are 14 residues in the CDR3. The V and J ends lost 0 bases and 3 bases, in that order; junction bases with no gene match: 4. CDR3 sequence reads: CSARETGEIYEQYF. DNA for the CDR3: TGCAGTGCTAGAGAGACAGGGGAAATCTACGAGCAGTACTTC.

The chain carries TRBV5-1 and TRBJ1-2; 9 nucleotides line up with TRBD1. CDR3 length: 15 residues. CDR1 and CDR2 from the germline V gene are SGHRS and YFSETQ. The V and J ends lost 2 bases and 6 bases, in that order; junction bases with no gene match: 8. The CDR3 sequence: CASSFKTTGGDGYTF. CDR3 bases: TGCGCCAGCAGCTTCAAGACGACAGGGGGGGATGGCTACACCTTC.

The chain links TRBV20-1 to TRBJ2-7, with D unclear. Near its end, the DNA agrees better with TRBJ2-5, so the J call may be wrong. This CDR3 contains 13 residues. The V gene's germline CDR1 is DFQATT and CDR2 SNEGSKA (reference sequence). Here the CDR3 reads CSAKSSARETQYF. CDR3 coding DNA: TGCAGTGCTAAGTCGTCGGCTAGAGAGACCCAGTACTTC.

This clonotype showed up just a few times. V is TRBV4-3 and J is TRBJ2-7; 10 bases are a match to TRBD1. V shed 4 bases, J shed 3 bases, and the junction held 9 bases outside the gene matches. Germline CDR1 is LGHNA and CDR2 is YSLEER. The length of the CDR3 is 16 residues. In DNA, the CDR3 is TGCGCCAGCAGCCTCGGGACAGGGGCCCCGGACTACGAGCAGTACTTC. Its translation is CASSLGTGAPDYEQYF.

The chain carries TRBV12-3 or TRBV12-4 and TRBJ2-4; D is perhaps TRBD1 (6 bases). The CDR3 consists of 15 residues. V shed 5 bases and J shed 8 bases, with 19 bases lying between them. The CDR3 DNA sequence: TGTGCCAGCAGTCAGCTTCGAAGGGGGACCGACATTCAGTACTTC. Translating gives CASSQLRRGTDIQYF.

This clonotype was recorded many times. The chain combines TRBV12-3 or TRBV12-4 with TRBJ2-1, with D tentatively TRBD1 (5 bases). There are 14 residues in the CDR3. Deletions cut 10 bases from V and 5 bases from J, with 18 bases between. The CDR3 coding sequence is TGTGCCATTAGGAAGGGGTCAGGGCACAATGAGCAGTTCTTC. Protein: CAIRKGSGHNEQFF.

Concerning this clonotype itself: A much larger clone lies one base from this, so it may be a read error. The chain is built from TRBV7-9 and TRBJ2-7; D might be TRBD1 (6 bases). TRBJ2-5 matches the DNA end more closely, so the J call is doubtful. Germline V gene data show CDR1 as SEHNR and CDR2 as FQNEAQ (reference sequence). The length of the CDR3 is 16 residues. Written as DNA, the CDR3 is TGTGCCAGCAGCTTCCGGGACACCTTGTACCAAGGGACCCAGTACTTC. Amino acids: CASSFRDTLYQGTQYF.

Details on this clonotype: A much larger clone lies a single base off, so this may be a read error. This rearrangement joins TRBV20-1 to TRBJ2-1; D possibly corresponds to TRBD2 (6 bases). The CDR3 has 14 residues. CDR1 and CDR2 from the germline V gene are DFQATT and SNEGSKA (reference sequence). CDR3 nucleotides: TGCAGTGCTAGAGTGGGGGGAAGCGACAATGGGCAGTTCTTC. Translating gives CSARVGGSDNGQFF.

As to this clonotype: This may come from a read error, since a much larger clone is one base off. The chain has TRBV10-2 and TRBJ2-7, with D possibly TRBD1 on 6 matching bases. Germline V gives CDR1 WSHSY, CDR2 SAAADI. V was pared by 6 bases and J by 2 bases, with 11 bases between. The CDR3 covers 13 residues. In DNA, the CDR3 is TGCGCCAGCAGACCCAGGACAGCCTACGAGCAGTACTTC. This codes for CASRPRTAYEQYF.

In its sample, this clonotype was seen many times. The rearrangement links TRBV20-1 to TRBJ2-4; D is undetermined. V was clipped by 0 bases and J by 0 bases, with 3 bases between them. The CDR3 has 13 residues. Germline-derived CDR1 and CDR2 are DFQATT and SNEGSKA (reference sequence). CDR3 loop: CSARELAKNIQYF. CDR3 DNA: TGCAGTGCTAGAGAACTAGCCAAAAACATTCAGTACTTC.

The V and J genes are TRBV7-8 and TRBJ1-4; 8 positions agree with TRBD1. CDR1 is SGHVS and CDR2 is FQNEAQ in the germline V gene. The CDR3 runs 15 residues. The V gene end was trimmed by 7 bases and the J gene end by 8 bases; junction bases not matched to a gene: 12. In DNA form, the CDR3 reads TGTGCCAGCACCTTTTTAAGGACAGGGAAAGAAAAACTGTTTTTT. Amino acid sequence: CASTFLRTGKEKLFF.

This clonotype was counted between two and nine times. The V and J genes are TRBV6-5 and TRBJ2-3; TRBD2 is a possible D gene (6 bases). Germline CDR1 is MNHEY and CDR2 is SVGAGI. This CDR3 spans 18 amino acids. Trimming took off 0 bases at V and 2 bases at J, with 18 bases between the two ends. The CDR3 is CASSYSRSGGDDTDTQYF. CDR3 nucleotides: TGTGCCAGCAGTTACTCGAGAAGCGGCGGGGATGACACAGATACGCAGTATTTT.

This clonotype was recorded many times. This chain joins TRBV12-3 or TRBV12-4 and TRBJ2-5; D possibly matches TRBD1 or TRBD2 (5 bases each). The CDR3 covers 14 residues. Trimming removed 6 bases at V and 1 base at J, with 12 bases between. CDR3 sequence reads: CASSQGTVQETQYF. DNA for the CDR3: TGTGCCAGCAGCCAAGGGACGGTCCAAGAGACCCAGTACTTC.

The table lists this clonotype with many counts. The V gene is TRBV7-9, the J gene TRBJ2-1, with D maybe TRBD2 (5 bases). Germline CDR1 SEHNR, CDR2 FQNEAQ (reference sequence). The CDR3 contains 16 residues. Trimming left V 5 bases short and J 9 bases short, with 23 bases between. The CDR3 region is CASSPLGVREKGEQFF. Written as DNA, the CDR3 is TGTGCCAGCAGCCCGCTAGGAGTTAGGGAGAAGGGTGAGCAGTTCTTC.

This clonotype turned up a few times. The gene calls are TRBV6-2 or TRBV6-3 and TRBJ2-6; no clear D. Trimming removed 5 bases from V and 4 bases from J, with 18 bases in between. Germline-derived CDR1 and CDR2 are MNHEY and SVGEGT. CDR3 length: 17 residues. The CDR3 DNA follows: TGTGCCAGCAGTCGCGGTCTCAACGGCGCCGGGGCCAACGTCCTGACTTTC. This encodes CASSRGLNGAGANVLTF.

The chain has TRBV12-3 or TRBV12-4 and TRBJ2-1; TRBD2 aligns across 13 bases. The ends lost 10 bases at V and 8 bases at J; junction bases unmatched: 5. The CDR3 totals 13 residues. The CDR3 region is CATGTSGVDEQFF. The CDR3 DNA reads TGTGCCACAGGGACTAGCGGGGTTGATGAGCAGTTCTTC.

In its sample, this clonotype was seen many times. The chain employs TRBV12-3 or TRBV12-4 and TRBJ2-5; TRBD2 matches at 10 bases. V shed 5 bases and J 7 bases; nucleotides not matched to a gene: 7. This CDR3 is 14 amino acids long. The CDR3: CASSTGTSAGTQYF. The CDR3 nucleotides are TGTGCCAGCAGTACCGGGACTAGCGCGGGGACCCAGTACTTC.

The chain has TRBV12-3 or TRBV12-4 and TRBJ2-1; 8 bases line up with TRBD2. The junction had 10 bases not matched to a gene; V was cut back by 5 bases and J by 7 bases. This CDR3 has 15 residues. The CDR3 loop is CASSVRRGGGNEQFF. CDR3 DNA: TGTGCCAGCAGTGTCCGACGGGGGGGCGGGAATGAGCAGTTCTTC.

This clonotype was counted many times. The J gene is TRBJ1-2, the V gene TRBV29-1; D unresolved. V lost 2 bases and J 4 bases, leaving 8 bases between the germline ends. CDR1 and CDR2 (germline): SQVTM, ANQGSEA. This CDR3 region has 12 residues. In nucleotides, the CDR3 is TGCAGCGTTGAACCCGGCACCTATGGCTACACCTTC. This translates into CSVEPGTYGYTF.

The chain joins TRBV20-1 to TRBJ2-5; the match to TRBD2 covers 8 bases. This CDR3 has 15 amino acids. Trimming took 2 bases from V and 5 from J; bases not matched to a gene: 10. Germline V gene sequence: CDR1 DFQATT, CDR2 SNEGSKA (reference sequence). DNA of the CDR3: TGCAGTGCTAGACTAGCGGGCGAGGGGAGGGAGACCCAGTACTTC. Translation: CSARLAGEGRETQYF.